A single sample gave rise to the 24 T cell receptor beta chains below, sequenced in a study of early T cells in non-severe SARS-CoV-2 infection. In TCRdb, the 5' RACE reads were re-called with MiXCR into one record per CDR3 protein. The sample records 50,000 or so distinct CDR3 sequences, roughly 4% being singletons. The sequencing input was whole blood. All receptors derive from an adult who was a healthcare worker with PCR-confirmed SARS-CoV-2 infection or an uninfected control (not recorded which).

This clonotype has just a few counts. This rearrangement joins TRBV27 to TRBJ2-3; 12 nucleotides match TRBD1. V gave up 4 bases and J gave up 6 bases; unmatched junction bases: 2. The CDR3 covers 14 residues. The germline V gene has CDR1 MNHEY and CDR2 SMNVEV (reference sequence). CDR3 residues: CASSSGQGADTQYF. The CDR3 DNA follows: TGTGCCAGCAGTTCGGGACAGGGGGCTGATACGCAGTATTTT.

The chain employs TRBV4-2 and TRBJ1-4; TRBD1 agrees at 7 bases. Germline CDR1 LGHNA, CDR2 YNFKEQ. There are 18 residues in the CDR3. Losses at the gene ends were 2 bases for V and 0 bases for J; bases not matched to a gene: 9. CDR3 region: CASSQRRGDSATNEKLFF. In nucleotides, the CDR3 is TGTGCCAGCAGCCAACGCCGAGGGGACAGTGCAACTAATGAAAAACTGTTTTTT.

Remarks on this clonotype: The CDR3 does not close with the conserved phenylalanine or tryptophan, likely indicating a read error. This chain connects TRBV20-1 to TRBJ1-1; weak D call: TRBD1 (6 bases). V was cut by 4 bases and J by 0 bases, with 15 bases left in between. Looked up from germline, CDR1 is DFQATT and CDR2 is SNEGSKA (reference sequence). CDR3 size: 15 residues. CDR3 sequence (DNA): TGCAGTGCTACGGGACAACAGATCATGAACACTGAAGCTTTCCTT. Translating gives CSATGQQIMNTEAFL.

The chain has TRBV20-1 and TRBJ1-1, with a possible D match to TRBD1 (6 bases). The germline CDR1 and CDR2 sequences are DFQATT and SNEGSKA (reference sequence). There are 19 residues in the CDR3. V was trimmed by 0 bases and J by 4 bases, leaving 27 bases between them. CDR3 sequence (DNA): TGCAGTGCTAGAGATCGAGATTTGACAGGAGGCAAGGGAGGCACTGAAGCTTTCTTT. This sequence encodes CSARDRDLTGGKGGTEAFF.

This clonotype has a count of ten or more. This chain joins TRBV20-1 and TRBJ2-7; 8 bases are shared with TRBD1. Germline CDR1 and CDR2: DFQATT and SNEGSKA (reference sequence). The CDR3 loop spans 12 amino acids. V gave up 4 bases and J gave up 5 bases; unmatched junction bases: 4. This chain's CDR3 is CSAISTGDEQYF. The DNA for the CDR3 is TGCAGTGCTATATCGACAGGGGACGAGCAGTACTTC.

This clonotype was recorded at least ten times. The chain uses TRBV6-5 and TRBJ1-2; D gene ambiguous. V was clipped by 5 bases and J by 3 bases, with 7 bases between them. CDR3 size: 12 residues. Germline CDR1 reads MNHEY; CDR2 reads SVGAGI. This CDR3 is CASSGPHYGYTF. CDR3 bases: TGTGCCAGCAGTGGTCCCCACTATGGCTACACCTTC.

The rearrangement links TRBV27 to TRBJ2-4; 7 positions agree with TRBD2. CDR3 size: 16 residues. Trimming removed 6 bases from V and 4 bases from J; junction bases left unmatched: 12. Germline V lookup: CDR1 MNHEY, CDR2 SMNVEV (reference sequence). The CDR3 bases are TGTGCCAGCAGCCCGGAGATGGGGGGGGTGAAAAACATTCAGTACTTC. It codes for CASSPEMGGVKNIQYF.

This chain uses TRBV7-2 with TRBJ2-2; D unclear. This CDR3 comprises 16 residues. Trimming took off 5 bases at V and 2 bases at J, with 15 bases between the two ends. The germline CDR1 and CDR2 sequences are SGHTA and FQGNSA. The CDR3: CASSLYTDGNTGELFF. CDR3 in DNA: TGTGCCAGCAGCCTATACACTGACGGTAACACCGGGGAGCTGTTTTTT.

This clonotype was recorded many times. The chain has TRBV6-5 and TRBJ2-6; possibly TRBD2 for D (5 bases). V was clipped by 0 bases and J by 4 bases, with 7 bases between them. CDR3 length: 15 amino acids. Germline V gene data show CDR1 as MNHEY and CDR2 as SVGAGI. The CDR3 DNA reads as TGTGCCAGCAGTTACTCGGGGAGAGGGGCCAACGTCCTGACTTTC. Amino acid sequence: CASSYSGRGANVLTF.

This clonotype came up many times. This rearrangement joins TRBV12-3 or TRBV12-4 to TRBJ2-6; D gene ambiguous. Trimming left V 5 bases short and J 0 bases short, with 8 bases between. The CDR3 spans 15 residues. The CDR3 is CASSDHSSGANVLTF. The CDR3 nucleotides read TGTGCCAGCAGTGACCACAGCTCTGGGGCCAACGTCCTGACTTTC.

This clonotype was detected many times. The chain combines TRBV25-1 with TRBJ2-1; 7 bases map to TRBD1. The CDR3 is 15 residues long. The V segment lost 3 bases and the J segment 6 bases; nucleotides outside the gene matches: 8. Germline CDR1 and CDR2: MGHDK and SYGVNS. The chain's CDR3 is CASSDSDRVINEQFF. DNA of the CDR3: TGTGCCAGCAGTGATTCAGACAGGGTGATCAATGAGCAGTTCTTC.

This clonotype was counted ten times or more. V usage is TRBV6-2 or TRBV6-3 and J usage is TRBJ2-5; D perhaps matches TRBD1 (7 bases). The CDR3 spans 15 residues. V was shortened by 6 bases and J by 2 bases, with 16 bases between the two germline ends. Per germline, CDR1 MNHEY and CDR2 SVGEGT. CDR3 sequence (DNA): TGTGCCAGCAGGCACAGGGGAGCGGGTCAAGAGACCCAGTACTTC. The encoded protein is CASRHRGAGQETQYF.

The chain employs TRBV7-9 and TRBJ1-1; tentative D call: TRBD1 (5 bases). Trimming removed 5 bases at V and 0 bases at J, with 7 bases between. The CDR3 is 13 residues long. From germline, CDR1 is SEHNR and CDR2 FQNEAQ (reference sequence). The CDR3 reads CASSRQLNTEAFF. In nucleotides, the CDR3 is TGTGCCAGCAGCCGACAGCTGAACACTGAAGCTTTCTTT.

This clonotype was picked up a small number of times. The chain employs TRBV20-1 and TRBJ2-5, with 8 bases fitting TRBD2. The CDR3 covers 16 residues. Germline CDR1 is DFQATT and CDR2 is SNEGSKA (reference sequence). Trimming at V came to 2 bases and at J to 1 base, leaving 9 bases not matched to a gene. The CDR3, as DNA: TGCAGTGCTAGATCCTGGGGGACTAGTACCCAAGAGACCCAGTACTTC. This encodes CSARSWGTSTQETQYF.

This clonotype was detected ten times or more. The rearrangement uses TRBV10-3 and TRBJ2-7; 7 nucleotides match TRBD1. Germline-derived CDR1 and CDR2 are ENHRY and SYGVKD. The junction had 6 bases not matched to a gene; V was cut back by 11 bases and J by 5 bases. This CDR3 region has 11 residues. CDR3 DNA sequence: TGTGCCGCCCGACAGGGAGACGAGCAGTACTTC. Translating gives CAARQGDEQYF.

The table lists this clonotype with many counts. The V gene is TRBV20-1, the J gene TRBJ2-1, with TRBD1 matching 8 bases. The CDR3 contains 15 residues. The V and J ends lost 6 bases and 8 bases, in that order; junction bases with no gene match: 15. Germline assignment: CDR1 DFQATT and CDR2 SNEGSKA (reference sequence). The CDR3: CSARQGTGEMYEQFF. The CDR3 DNA is TGCAGTGCCAGACAGGGGACAGGTGAAATGTATGAGCAGTTCTTC.

This rearrangement joins TRBV10-3 to TRBJ2-2, with 7 bases fitting TRBD1. The CDR3 is 19 residues long. Germline V gene lookup returns CDR1 ENHRY and CDR2 SYGVKD. Unmatched junction bases numbered 12, after V lost 0 bases and J lost 2 bases. This CDR3 reads CAISESGTEILGNTGELFF. For the CDR3, the DNA is TGTGCCATCAGTGAGTCCGGGACAGAAATACTTGGAAACACCGGGGAGCTGTTTTTT.

This clonotype was found many times. V is TRBV27 and J is TRBJ1-2; the match to TRBD1 covers 7 bases. J was trimmed by 2 bases and V by 2 bases; bases with no gene match: 5. The CDR3 runs 15 residues. Germline V gives CDR1 MNHEY, CDR2 SMNVEV (reference sequence). This CDR3 is CASSLRRDRNYGYTF. In DNA, the CDR3 is TGTGCCAGCAGTTTACGGAGGGACAGAAACTATGGCTACACCTTC.

The chain carries TRBV7-6 and TRBJ2-7; no reliable D call. This CDR3 is 13 amino acids long. V was shortened by 5 bases and J by 5 bases, with 13 bases between the two germline ends. Per the germline V gene, CDR1 is SGHVS and CDR2 is FNYEAQ. In nucleotides, the CDR3 is TGTGCCAGCAGCCTCGGGTCTGGCGACGAGCAGTACTTC. Translation gives CASSLGSGDEQYF.

Many counts were recorded for this clonotype. The gene calls are TRBV28 and TRBJ2-7, with 9 bases lining up with TRBD1. In germline, CDR1 is MDHEN, CDR2 SYDVKM. V was pared by 6 bases and J by 0 bases, with 6 bases of the junction left unmatched. This CDR3 contains 15 residues. In DNA form, the CDR3 reads TGTGCCAGCAGCCGACAGGGGGGGAGCTCCTACGAGCAGTACTTC. This gives the protein CASSRQGGSSYEQYF.

This clonotype was counted many times. The rearrangement links TRBV7-2 to TRBJ1-3; 7 nucleotides match TRBD1. Germline V gene lookup returns CDR1 SGHTA and CDR2 FQGNSA. Trimming removed 1 base from V and 0 bases from J; junction bases left unmatched: 6. This CDR3 region has 17 residues. The CDR3 here is CASSLDLGQVSGNTIYF. For the CDR3, the DNA is TGTGCCAGCAGCTTAGATTTAGGACAGGTCTCTGGAAACACCATATATTTT.

In its sample, this clonotype was seen many times. The chain is built from TRBV20-1 and TRBJ2-7; 8 bases match TRBD2. This CDR3 spans 14 amino acids. Germline assignment: CDR1 DFQATT and CDR2 SNEGSKA (reference sequence). The trim removed 5 bases at V and 2 bases at J, leaving 8 bases unmatched. The CDR3 loop is CSAPGQRGTYEQYF. CDR3 nucleotides: TGCAGTGCTCCTGGACAGCGGGGGACCTACGAGCAGTACTTC.

This clonotype has more than one count but fewer than ten. This rearrangement joins TRBV7-9 to TRBJ1-1; D gene ambiguous. Germline CDR1 SEHNR, CDR2 FQNEAQ (reference sequence). This CDR3 is 11 amino acids long. Trimming left V 5 bases short and J 10 bases short, with 11 bases between. The CDR3 DNA follows: TGTGCCAGCAGCCTACAAGGGAGAGCTTTCTTT. Translation gives CASSLQGRAFF. Together with reference TRBV7-9 and TRBJ1-1, the CDR3 gives the full variable domain: DTGVSQNPRHKITKRGQNVTFRCDPISEHNRLYWYRQTLGQGPEFLTYFQNEAQLEKSRLLSDRFSAERPKGSFSTLEIQRTEQGDSAMYLCASSLQGRAFFGQGTRLTVV.

This clonotype was observed a few times. The chain links TRBV25-1 to TRBJ2-7; 10 bases are shared with TRBD1. The CDR3 spans 16 residues. The V segment lost 3 bases and the J segment 5 bases; nucleotides outside the gene matches: 10. Per germline, CDR1 MGHDK and CDR2 SYGVNS. CDR3 amino acids: CASSDLPGQGTDEQYF. The DNA of the CDR3 is TGTGCCAGCAGTGACCTACCGGGACAGGGGACGGACGAGCAGTACTTC.